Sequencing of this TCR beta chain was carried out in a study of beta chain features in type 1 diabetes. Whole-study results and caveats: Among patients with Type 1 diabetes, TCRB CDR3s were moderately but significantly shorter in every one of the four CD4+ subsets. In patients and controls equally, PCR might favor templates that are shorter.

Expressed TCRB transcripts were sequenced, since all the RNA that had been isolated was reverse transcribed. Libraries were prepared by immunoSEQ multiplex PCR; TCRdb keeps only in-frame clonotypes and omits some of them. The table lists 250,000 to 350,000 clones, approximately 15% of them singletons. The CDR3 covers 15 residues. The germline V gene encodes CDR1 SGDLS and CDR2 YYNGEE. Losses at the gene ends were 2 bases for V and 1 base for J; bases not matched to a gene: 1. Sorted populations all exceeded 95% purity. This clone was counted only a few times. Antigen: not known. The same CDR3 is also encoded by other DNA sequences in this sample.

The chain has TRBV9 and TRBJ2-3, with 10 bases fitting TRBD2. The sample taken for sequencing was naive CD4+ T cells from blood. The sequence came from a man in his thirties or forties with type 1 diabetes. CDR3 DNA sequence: TGTGCCAGCAGCGTGGGGACTAGCGGCACAGATACGCAGTATTTT. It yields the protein CASSVGTSGTDTQYF.